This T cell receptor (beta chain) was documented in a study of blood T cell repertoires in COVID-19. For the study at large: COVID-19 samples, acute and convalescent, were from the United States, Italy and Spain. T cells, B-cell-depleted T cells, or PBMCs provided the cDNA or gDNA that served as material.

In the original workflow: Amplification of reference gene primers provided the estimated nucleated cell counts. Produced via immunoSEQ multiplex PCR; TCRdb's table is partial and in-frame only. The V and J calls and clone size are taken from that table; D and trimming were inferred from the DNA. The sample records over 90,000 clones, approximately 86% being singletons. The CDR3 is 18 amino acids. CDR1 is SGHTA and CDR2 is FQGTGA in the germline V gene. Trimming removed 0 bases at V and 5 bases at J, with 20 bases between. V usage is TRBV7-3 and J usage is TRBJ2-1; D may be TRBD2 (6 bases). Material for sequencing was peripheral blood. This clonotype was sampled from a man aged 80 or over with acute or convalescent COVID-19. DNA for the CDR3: TGTGCCAGCAGCTTAACGAATCGGGACTTCTCCGGGGACAATGAGCAGTTCTTC. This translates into CASSLTNRDFSGDNEQFF.